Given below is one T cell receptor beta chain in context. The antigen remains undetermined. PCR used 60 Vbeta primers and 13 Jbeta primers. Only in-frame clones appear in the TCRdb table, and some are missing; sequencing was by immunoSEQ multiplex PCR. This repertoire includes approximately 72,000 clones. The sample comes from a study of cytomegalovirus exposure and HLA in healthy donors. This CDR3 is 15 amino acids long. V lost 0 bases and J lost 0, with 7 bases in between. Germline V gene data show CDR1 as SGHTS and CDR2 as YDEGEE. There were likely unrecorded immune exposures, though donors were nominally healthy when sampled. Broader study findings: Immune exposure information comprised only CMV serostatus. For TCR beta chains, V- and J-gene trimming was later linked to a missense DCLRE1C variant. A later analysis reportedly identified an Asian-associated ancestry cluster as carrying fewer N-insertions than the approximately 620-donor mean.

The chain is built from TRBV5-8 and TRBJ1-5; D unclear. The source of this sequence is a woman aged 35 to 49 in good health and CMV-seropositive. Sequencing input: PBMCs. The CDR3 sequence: CASSLVASSNQPQHF. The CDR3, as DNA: TGTGCCAGCAGCTTGGTAGCCAGTAGCAATCAGCCCCAGCATTTT.